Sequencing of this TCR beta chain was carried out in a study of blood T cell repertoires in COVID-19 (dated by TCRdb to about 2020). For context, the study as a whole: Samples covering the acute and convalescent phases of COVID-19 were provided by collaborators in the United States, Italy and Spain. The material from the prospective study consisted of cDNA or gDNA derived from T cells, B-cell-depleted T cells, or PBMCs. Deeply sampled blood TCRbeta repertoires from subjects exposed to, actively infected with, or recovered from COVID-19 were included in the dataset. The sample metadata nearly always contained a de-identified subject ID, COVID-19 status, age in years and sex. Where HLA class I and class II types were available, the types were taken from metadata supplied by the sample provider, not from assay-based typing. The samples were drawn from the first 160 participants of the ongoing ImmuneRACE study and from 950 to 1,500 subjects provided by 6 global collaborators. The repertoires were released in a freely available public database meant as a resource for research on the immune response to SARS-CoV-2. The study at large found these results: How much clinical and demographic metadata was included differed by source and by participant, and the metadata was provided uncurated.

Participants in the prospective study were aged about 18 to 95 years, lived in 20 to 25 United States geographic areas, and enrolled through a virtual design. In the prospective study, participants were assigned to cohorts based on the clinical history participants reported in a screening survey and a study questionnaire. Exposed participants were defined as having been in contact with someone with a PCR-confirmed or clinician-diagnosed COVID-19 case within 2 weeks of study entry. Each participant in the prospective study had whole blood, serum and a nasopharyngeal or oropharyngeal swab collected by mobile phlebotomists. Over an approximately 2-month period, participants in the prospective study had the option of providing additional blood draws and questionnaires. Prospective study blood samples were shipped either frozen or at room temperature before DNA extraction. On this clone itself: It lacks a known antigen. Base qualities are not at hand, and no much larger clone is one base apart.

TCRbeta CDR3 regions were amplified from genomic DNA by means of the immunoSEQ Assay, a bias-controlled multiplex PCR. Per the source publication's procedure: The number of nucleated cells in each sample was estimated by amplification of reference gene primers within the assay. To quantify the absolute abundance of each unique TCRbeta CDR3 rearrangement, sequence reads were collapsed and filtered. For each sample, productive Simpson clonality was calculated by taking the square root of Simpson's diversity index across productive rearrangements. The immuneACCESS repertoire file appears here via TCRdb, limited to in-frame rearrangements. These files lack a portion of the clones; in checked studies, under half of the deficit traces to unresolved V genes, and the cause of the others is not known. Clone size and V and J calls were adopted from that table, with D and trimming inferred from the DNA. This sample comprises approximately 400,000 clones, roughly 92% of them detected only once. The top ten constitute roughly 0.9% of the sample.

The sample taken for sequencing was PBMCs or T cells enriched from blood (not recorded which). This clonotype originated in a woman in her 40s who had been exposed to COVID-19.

At the DNA level, the sequence is TGTGCCAGCAGCGTAGATCCGGCTCGGGGAGAGCAGTACTTC. Its protein is CASSVDPARGEQYF. The chain joins TRBV9 to TRBJ2-7; a weak D assignment points to TRBD2 (5 bases agree). V is shortened by 0 bases, J by 7 bases, and the region joining them spans 14 bases. CDR1 and CDR2 are read off the germline V gene as SGDLS and YYNGEE. The CDR3 runs 14 amino acids, cysteine and phenylalanine included. This entry keeps only the CDR3 DNA: 42 bases, framed from base 1.